The present T cell receptor (beta chain) was sequenced within a study of cytomegalovirus exposure and HLA in healthy donors. Amplification used 60 Vbeta primers and 13 Jbeta primers. The method was immunoSEQ multiplex PCR; TCRdb's version includes in-frame clones alone and lacks a portion of them. The data show tens of thousands of clones, roughly 76% seen once. A word on this clone: Its antigen remains unknown.

General study results and limits: TCR beta V- and J-gene trimming, according to a later analysis, was linked to a missense DCLRE1C variant.

CDR1 MNHNS and CDR2 SASEGT come from the germline V gene. V gave up 5 bases and J gave up 3 bases, with 12 bases separating them. CDR3 length: 14 residues. V usage is TRBV6-1 and J usage is TRBJ2-3; tentative D call: TRBD1 (5 bases). Source material: PBMCs. The clonotype was recovered from a woman aged 25 to 39 in good health and CMV-seronegative. CDR3 sequence reads: CASSQSPGTDTQYF. In DNA form, the CDR3 reads TGTGCCAGCAGTCAAAGTCCAGGGACAGATACGCAGTATTTT.